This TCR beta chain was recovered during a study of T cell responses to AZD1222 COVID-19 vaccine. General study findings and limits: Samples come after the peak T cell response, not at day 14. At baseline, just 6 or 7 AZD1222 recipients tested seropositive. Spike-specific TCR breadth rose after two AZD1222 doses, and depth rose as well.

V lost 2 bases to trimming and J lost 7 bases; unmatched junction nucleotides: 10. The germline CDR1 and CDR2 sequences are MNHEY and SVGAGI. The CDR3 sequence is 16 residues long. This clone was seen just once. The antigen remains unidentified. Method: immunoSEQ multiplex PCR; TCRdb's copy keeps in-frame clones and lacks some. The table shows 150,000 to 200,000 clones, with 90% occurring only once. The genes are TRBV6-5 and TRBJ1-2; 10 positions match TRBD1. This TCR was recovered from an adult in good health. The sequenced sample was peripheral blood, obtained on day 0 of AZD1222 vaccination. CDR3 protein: CASSYHLGQGRAGYTF. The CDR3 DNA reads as TGTGCCAGCAGTTACCATCTGGGACAGGGGCGGGCTGGCTACACCTTC.